This TCR beta chain emerged from a study of post-analysis software for immune sequencing data. With V trimmed by 0 bases and J by 5 bases, 3 bases remained unmatched. Germline values: CDR1 SGHRS, CDR2 YFSETQ. The CDR3 runs to 15 residues. cDNA libraries for TCR beta contained unique molecular identifiers. From approximately 0.95 to 9.8 million T cells, roughly 0.5 million cDNA molecules were obtained. Each CDR3 protein is one row after TCRdb ran MiXCR on the PCR reads. Found here are about half a million distinct CDR3 sequences, under 55% of them singletons; the top ten hold roughly 12%. As regards this clonotype: Antigen specificity is unknown.

Whole-study results and caveats: A handful of TRBV segments occurring more often in patients than controls included TRBV5-6, TRBV5-1 and TRBV20-1.

The V and J genes are TRBV5-1 and TRBJ2-7, with 12 bases matching TRBD1. The sequenced material came from blood. The origin of this receptor is a girl aged 10-17 years with multiple sclerosis. The CDR3 region is CASSLGGQGANEQYF. The CDR3 DNA follows: TGCGCCAGCAGCTTGGGGGGACAGGGGGCAAACGAGCAGTACTTC.